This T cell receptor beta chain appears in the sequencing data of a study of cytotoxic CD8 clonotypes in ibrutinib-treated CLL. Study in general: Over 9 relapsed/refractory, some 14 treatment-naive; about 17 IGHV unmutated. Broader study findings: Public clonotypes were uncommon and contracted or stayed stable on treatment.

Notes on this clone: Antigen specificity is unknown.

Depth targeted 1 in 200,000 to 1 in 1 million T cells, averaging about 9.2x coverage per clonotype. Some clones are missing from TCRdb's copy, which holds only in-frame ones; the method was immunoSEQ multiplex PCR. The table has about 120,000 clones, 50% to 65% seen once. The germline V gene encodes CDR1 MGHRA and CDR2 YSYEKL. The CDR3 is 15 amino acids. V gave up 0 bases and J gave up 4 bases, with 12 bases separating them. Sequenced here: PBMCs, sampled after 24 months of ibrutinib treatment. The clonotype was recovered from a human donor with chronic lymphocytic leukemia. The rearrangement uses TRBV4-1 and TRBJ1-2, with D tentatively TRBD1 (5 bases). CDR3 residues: CASSQDDGTPYGYTF. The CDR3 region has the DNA TGCGCCAGCAGCCAAGATGACGGGACGCCCTATGGCTACACCTTC.